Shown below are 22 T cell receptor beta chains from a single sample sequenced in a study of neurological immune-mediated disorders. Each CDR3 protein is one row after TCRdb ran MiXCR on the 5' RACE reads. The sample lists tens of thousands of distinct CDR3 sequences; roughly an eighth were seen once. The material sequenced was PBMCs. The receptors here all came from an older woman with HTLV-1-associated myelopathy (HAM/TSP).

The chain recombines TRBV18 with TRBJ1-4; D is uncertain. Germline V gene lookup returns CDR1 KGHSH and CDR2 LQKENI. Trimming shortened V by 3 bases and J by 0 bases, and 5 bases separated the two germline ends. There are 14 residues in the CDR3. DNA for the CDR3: TGTGCCAGCTCACCGGAGCCAACTAATGAAAAACTGTTTTTT. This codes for CASSPEPTNEKLFF.

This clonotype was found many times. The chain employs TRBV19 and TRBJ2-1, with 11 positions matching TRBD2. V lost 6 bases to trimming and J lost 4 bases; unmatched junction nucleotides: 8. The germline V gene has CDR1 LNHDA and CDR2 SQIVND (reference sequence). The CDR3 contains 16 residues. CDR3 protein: CASSESGLADYNEQFF. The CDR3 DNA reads TGTGCCAGTAGCGAATCGGGACTAGCGGATTACAATGAGCAGTTCTTC.

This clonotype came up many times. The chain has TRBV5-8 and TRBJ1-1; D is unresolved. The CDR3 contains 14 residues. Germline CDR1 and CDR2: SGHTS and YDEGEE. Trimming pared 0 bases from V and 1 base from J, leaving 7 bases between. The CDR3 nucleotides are TGTGCCAGCAGCTTGGGCCAAAAGAACACTGAAGCTTTCTTT. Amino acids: CASSLGQKNTEAFF.

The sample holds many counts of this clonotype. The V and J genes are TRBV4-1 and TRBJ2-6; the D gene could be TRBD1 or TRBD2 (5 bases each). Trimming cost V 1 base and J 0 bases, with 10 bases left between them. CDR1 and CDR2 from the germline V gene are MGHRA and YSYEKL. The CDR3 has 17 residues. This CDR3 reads CASSQAQGVSGANVLTF. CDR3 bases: TGCGCCAGCAGCCAAGCGCAGGGAGTCTCTGGGGCCAACGTCCTGACTTTC.

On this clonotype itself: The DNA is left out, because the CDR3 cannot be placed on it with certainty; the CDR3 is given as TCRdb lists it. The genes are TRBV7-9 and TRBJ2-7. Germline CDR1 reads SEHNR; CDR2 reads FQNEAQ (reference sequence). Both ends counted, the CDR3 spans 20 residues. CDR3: CDSSFYICSAHQTSSNEQYF.

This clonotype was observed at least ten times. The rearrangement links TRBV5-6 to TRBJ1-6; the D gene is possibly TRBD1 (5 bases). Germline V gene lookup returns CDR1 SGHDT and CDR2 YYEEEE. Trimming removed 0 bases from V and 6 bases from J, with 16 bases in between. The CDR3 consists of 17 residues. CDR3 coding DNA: TGTGCCAGCAGCTTGGTAGGGGCGCTTCGGGGTAATTCACCCCTCCACTTT. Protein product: CASSLVGALRGNSPLHF.

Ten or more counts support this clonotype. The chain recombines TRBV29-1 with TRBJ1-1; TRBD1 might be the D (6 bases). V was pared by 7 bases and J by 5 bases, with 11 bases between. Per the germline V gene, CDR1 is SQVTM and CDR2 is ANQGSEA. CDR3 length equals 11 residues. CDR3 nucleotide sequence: TGCAGCGCCCACAGGGCGACTGAAGCTTTCTTT. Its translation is CSAHRATEAFF.

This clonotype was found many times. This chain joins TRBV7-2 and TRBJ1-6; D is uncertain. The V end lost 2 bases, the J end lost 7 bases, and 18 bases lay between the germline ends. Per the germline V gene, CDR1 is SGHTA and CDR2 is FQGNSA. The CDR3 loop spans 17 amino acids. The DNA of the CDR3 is TGTGCCAGCAGCTTATGGGCGCAATTGAGCCGGAATTCACCCCTCCACTTT. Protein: CASSLWAQLSRNSPLHF.

For the CDR3, the DNA is TGTGCCATCAGTGAGTCTGGGCAGGGCCGGTACCAAGAGACCCAGTACTTC. It specifies CAISESGQGRYQETQYF. The chain has TRBV10-3 and TRBJ2-5; D is possibly TRBD1 (5 bases). V was trimmed by 0 bases and J by 0 bases, leaving 14 bases between them. The germline gives CDR1 ENHRY, CDR2 SYGVKD. The CDR3 loop spans 17 amino acids.

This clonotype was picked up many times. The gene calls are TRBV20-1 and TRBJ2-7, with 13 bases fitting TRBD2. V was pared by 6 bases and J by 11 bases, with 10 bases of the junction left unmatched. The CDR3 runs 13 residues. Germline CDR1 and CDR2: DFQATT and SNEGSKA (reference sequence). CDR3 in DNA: TGCAGTGCAAGTGGACTAGCGGGAGCGACGGAGTACTTC. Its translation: CSASGLAGATEYF.

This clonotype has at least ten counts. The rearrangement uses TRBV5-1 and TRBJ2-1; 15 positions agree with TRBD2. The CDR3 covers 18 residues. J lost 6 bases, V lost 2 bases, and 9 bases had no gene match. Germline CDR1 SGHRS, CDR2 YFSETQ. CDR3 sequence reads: CASSFGTSGRKTTNEQFF. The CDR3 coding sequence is TGCGCCAGCAGCTTCGGGACTAGCGGGAGGAAGACCACCAATGAGCAGTTCTTC.

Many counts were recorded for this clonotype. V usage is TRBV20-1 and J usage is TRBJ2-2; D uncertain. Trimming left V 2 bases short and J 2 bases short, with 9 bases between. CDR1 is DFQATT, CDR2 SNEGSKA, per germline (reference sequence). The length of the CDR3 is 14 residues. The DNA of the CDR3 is TGCAGTGCTAGACCTATAGATAACACCGGGGAGCTGTTTTTT. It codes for CSARPIDNTGELFF.

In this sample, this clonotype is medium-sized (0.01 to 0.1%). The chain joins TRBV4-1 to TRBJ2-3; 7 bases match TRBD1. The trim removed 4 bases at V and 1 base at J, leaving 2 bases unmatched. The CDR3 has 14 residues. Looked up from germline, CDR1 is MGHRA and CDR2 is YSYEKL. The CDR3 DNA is TGCGCCAGCAGCCTTGGACAGGGCACAGATACGCAGTATTTT. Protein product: CASSLGQGTDTQYF.

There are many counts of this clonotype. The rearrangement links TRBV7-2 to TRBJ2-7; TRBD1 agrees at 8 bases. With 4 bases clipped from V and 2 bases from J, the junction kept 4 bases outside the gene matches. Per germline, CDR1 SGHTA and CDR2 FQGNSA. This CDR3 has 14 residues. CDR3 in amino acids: CASSSGGQAYEQYF. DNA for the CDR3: TGTGCCAGCAGCTCAGGGGGACAGGCCTACGAGCAGTACTTC.

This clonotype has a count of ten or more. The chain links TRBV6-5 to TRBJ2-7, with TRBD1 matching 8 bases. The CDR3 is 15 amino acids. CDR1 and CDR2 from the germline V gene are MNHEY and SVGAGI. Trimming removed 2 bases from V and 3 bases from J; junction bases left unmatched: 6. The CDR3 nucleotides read TGTGCCAGCAGTTACGGGCCGGACAGGGTCTACGAGCAGTACTTC. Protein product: CASSYGPDRVYEQYF.

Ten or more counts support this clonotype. The CDR3 coding sequence is TGCAGTGCTGCTACTAGCGGGAGCACAGATACGCAGTATTTT. Encoded protein: CSAATSGSTDTQYF. The chain has TRBV20-1 and TRBJ2-3; TRBD2 matches 9 bases. The V gene's germline CDR1 is DFQATT and CDR2 SNEGSKA (reference sequence). V lost 5 bases to trimming and J lost 0 bases; unmatched junction nucleotides: 3. The CDR3 sequence is 14 residues long.

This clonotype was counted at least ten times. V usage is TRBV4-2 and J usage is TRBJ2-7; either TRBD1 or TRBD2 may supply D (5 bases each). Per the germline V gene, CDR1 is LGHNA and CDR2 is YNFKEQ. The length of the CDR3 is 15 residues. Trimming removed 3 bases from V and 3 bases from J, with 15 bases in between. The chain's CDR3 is CASSQDLGPFYEQYF. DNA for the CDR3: TGTGCCAGCAGCCAGGACTTGGGACCCTTCTACGAGCAGTACTTC.

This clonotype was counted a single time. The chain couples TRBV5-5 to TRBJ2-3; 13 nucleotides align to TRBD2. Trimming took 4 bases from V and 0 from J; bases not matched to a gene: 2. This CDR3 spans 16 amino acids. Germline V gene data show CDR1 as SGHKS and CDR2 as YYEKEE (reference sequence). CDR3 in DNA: TGTGCCAGCAGCGGGACTAGCGGGACTAGCACAGATACGCAGTATTTT. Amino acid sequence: CASSGTSGTSTDTQYF.

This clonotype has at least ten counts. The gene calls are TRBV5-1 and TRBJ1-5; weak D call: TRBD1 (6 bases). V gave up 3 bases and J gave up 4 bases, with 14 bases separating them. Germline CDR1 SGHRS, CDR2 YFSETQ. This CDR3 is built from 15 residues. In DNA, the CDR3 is TGCGCCAGCAGCTCTTCGGGACAAGGAAATCAGCCCCAGCATTTT. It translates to CASSSSGQGNQPQHF.

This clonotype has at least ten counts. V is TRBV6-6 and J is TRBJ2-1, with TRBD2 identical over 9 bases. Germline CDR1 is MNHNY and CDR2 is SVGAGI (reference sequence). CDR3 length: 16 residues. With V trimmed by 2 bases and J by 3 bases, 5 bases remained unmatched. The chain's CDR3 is CASSYAGAGGYNEQFF. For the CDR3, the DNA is TGTGCCAGCAGTTACGCAGGAGCGGGGGGCTACAATGAGCAGTTCTTC.

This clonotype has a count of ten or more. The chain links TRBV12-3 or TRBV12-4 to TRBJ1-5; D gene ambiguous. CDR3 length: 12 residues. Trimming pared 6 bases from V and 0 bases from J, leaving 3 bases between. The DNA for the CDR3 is TGTGCCAGCAGGTATAGCAATCAGCCCCAGCATTTT. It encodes CASRYSNQPQHF.

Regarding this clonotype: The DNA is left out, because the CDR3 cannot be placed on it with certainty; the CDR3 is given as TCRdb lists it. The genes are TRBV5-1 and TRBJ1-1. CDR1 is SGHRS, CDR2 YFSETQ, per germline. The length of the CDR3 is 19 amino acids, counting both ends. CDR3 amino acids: CASSFYICSASQTEYEAFF.